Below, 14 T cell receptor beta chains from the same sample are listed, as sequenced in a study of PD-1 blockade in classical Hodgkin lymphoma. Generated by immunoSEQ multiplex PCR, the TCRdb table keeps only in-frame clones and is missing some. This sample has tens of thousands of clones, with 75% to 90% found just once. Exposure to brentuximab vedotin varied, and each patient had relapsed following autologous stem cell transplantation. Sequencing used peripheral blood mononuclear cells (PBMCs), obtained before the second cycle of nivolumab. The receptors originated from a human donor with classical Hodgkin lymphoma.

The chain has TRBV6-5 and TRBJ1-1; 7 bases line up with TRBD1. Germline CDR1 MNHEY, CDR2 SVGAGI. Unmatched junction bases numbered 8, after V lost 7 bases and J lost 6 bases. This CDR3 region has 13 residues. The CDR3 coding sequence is TGTGCCAGCACCGGACAGGCTGTTTCTGAAGCTTTCTTT. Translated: CASTGQAVSEAFF.

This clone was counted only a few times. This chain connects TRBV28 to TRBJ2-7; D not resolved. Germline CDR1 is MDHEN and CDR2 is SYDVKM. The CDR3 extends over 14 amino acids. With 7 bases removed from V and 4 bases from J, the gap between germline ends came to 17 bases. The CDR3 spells CASTNTASHYEQYF. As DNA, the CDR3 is TGTGCCAGCACAAACACCGCATCTCATTACGAGCAGTACTTC.

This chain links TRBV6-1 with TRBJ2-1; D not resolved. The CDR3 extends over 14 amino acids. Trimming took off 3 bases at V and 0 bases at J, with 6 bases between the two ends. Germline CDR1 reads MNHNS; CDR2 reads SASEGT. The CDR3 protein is CASSDFSSYNEQFF. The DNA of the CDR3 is TGTGCCAGCAGTGACTTCAGCTCCTACAATGAGCAGTTCTTC.

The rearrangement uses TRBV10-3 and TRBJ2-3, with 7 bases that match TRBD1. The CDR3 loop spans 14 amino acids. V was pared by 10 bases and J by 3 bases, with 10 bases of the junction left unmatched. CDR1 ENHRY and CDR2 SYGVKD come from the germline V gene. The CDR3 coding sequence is TGTGCCACCAGGGACAGAACAGGGACAGATACGCAGTATTTT. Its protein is CATRDRTGTDTQYF.

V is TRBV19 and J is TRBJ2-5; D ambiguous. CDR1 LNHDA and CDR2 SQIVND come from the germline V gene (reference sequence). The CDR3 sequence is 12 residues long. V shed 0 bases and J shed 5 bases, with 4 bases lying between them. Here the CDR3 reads CASSIDRETQYF. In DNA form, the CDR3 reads TGTGCCAGTAGTATAGATAGGGAGACCCAGTACTTC.

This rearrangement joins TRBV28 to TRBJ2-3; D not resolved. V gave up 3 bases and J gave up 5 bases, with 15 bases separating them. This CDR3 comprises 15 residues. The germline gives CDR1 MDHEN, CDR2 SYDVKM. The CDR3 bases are TGTGCCAGCAGTTTTGGTACCCGCTCGCTAGATACGCAGTATTTT. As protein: CASSFGTRSLDTQYF. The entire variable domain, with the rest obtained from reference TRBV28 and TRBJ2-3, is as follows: DVKVTQSSRYLVKRTGEKVFLECVQDMDHENMFWYRQDPGLGLRLIYFSYDVKMKEKGDIPEGYSVSREKKERFSLILESASTNQTSMYLCASSFGTRSLDTQYFGPGTRLTVL.

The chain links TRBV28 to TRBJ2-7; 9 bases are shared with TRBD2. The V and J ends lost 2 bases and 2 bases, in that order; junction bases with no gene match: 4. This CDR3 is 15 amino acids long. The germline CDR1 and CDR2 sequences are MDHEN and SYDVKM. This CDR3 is CASSLQASGAYEQYF. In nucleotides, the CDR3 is TGTGCCAGCAGTTTACAGGCTAGCGGGGCCTACGAGCAGTACTTC.

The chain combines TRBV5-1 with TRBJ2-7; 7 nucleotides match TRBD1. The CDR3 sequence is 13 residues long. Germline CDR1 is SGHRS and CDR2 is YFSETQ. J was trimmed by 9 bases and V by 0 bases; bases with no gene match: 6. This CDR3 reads CASSLGGQETQYF. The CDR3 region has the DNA TGCGCCAGCAGCTTGGGAGGACAGGAGACGCAGTACTTC.

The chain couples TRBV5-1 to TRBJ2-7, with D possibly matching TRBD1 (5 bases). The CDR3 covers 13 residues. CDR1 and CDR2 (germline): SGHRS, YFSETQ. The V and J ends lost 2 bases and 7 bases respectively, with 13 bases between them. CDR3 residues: CASSFAAGWEQYF. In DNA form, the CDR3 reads TGCGCCAGCAGCTTTGCGGCAGGGTGGGAGCAGTACTTC. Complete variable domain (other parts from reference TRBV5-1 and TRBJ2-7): KAGVTQTPRYLIKTRGQQVTLSCSPISGHRSVSWYQQTPGQGLQFLFEYFSETQRNKGNFPGRFSGRQFSNSRSEMNVSTLELGDSALYLCASSFAAGWEQYFGPGTRLTVT.

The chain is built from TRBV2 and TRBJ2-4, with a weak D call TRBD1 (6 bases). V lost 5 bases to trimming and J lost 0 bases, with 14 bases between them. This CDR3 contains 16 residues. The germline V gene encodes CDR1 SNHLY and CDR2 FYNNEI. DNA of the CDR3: TGTGCCAGCAGTTCCCGGGACAACCTAGCCAAAAACATTCAGTACTTC. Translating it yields CASSSRDNLAKNIQYF.

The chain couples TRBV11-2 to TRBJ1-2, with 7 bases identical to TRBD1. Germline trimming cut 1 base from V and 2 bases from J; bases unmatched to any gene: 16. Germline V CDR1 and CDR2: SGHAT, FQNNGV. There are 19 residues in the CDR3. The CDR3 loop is CASSLGLWIEGDSNYGYTF. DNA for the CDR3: TGTGCCAGCAGCTTAGGTTTATGGATCGAAGGGGACAGCAACTATGGCTACACCTTC. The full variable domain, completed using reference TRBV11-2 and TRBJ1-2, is EAGVAQSPRYKIIEKRQSVAFWCNPISGHATLYWYQQILGQGPKLLIQFQNNGVVDDSQLPKDRFSAERLKGVDSTLKIQPAKLEDSAVYLCASSLGLWIEGDSNYGYTFGSGTRLTVV.

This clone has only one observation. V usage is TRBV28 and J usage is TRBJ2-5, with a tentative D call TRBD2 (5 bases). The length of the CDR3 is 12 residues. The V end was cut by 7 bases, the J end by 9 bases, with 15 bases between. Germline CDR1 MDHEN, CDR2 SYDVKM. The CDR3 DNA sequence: TGTGCCAGCAAGACTGGTCCGGGGTCCCAGTACTTC. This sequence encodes CASKTGPGSQYF.

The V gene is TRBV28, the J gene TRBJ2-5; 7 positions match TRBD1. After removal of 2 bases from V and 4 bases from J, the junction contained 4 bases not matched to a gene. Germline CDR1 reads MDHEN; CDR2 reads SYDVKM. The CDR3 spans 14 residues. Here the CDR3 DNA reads TGTGCCAGCAGTTTAGAGGGGGCGTCAGAGACCCAGTACTTC. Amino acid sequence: CASSLEGASETQYF.

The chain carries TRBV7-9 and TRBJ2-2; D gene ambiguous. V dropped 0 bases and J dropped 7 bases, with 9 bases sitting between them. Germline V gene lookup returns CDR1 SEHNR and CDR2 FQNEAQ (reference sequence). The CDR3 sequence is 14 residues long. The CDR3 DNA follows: TGTGCCAGCAGCTTAGCGCCAGGTCTCGGGGAGCTGTTTTTT. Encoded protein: CASSLAPGLGELFF.